The 14 T cell receptor beta chains given below trace back to one sample, sequenced in a study of blood T cell repertoires in COVID-19. This table comes from immunoSEQ multiplex PCR, and its TCRdb copy is limited to in-frame clones, with some not included. Of about 140,000 clones detected, roughly 80% appear once; the ten largest clones hold less than 5%. The sequencing input was peripheral blood. The receptors come from a woman aged 80 or over with acute or convalescent COVID-19.

The rearrangement links TRBV3-1 (or the pseudogene TRBV3-2) to TRBJ2-5; 12 nucleotides align to TRBD1. CDR1 and CDR2 from the germline V gene are LGHDT and YNNKEL (reference sequence). With V trimmed by 8 bases and J by 5 bases, 3 bases remained unmatched. The CDR3 is made up of 13 amino acids. CDR3 coding DNA: TGTGCCAGCGGGACAGGGGGCTTTGAGACCCAGTACTTC. It yields the protein CASGTGGFETQYF.

The rearrangement links TRBV10-3 to TRBJ2-3, with 7 bases that match TRBD1. The germline gives CDR1 ENHRY, CDR2 SYGVKD. The CDR3 is 16 residues long. Trimming took 6 bases from V and 2 from J; bases not matched to a gene: 11. The CDR3 nucleotides read TGTGCCATCAGCGCCGGGCCAGGGGGACCCACAGATACGCAGTATTTT. Its protein is CAISAGPGGPTDTQYF.

This chain links TRBV6-5 with TRBJ2-2, with D perhaps TRBD2 (5 bases). V dropped 7 bases and J dropped 9 bases, with 18 bases sitting between them. Germline lookup yields CDR1 MNHEY and CDR2 SVGAGI. The CDR3 extends over 14 amino acids. The CDR3 DNA reads as TGTGCCAGCACTCCCCGGGGTTCCGACCGGGAGCTGTTTTTT. It is translated as CASTPRGSDRELFF.

The chain carries TRBV3-1 (or the pseudogene TRBV3-2) and TRBJ1-1; D gene unclear. Germline lookup yields CDR1 LGHDT and CDR2 YNNKEL (reference sequence). V gave up 7 bases and J gave up 0 bases, with 9 bases separating them. The CDR3 covers 13 residues. The CDR3: CASTHPLNTEAFF. The CDR3 DNA is TGTGCCAGCACCCACCCCTTGAACACTGAAGCTTTCTTT.

V and J are TRBV7-2 and TRBJ2-5; 13 bases map to TRBD2. V was clipped by 0 bases and J by 5 bases; unmatched bases: 6. The CDR3 runs 17 residues. Germline loops: CDR1 SGHTA, CDR2 FQGNSA. CDR3 amino acids: CASSLAILAGGGETQYF. The CDR3 DNA reads TGTGCCAGCAGCTTAGCCATACTAGCGGGAGGGGGGGAGACCCAGTACTTC.

CDR3 sequence (DNA): TGTGCCTGGAAGGGACAGGGGGTTCGGGGCTACACCTTC. Its protein product is CAWKGQGVRGYTF. The chain is built from TRBV30 and TRBJ1-2; 11 bases line up with TRBD1. V shed 4 bases, J shed 8 bases, and the junction held 6 bases outside the gene matches. The length of the CDR3 is 13 residues. Germline CDR1 and CDR2: GTSNPN and SVGIG (reference sequence).

The chain combines TRBV6-2 or TRBV6-3 with TRBJ2-1; TRBD1 matches 10 bases. Germline trimming cut 1 base from V and 8 bases from J; bases unmatched to any gene: 5. The CDR3 totals 15 residues. Germline V CDR1 and CDR2: MNHEY, SVGEGT. The CDR3 DNA follows: TGTGCCAGCAGTTACTATGGGACAGGGGTCGATGAGCAGTTCTTC. This sequence encodes CASSYYGTGVDEQFF.

The V and J genes are TRBV12-3 or TRBV12-4 and TRBJ1-4; D remains unclear. The CDR3 has 13 amino acids. Trimming took 6 bases from V and 6 from J, leaving 11 bases between them. The CDR3 reads CASSYSTDEKLFF. In nucleotides, the CDR3 is TGTGCCAGCAGCTACAGTACCGATGAAAAACTGTTTTTT.

There are a few counts of this clone. The rearrangement joins TRBV28 to TRBJ1-2; D remains ambiguous. Germline V CDR1 and CDR2: MDHEN, SYDVKM. V shed 6 bases and J shed 3 bases, with 11 bases lying between them. This CDR3 spans 13 amino acids. CDR3 loop: CASSLEWYYGYTF. The CDR3 region has the DNA TGTGCCAGCAGCCTAGAGTGGTACTATGGCTACACCTTC.

The chain combines TRBV5-1 with TRBJ2-7; 8 bases are a match to TRBD1. The V segment lost 0 bases and the J segment 4 bases; nucleotides outside the gene matches: 3. Per the germline V gene, CDR1 is SGHRS and CDR2 is YFSETQ. The CDR3 covers 14 residues. CDR3 loop: CASSLGQGSYEQYF. As DNA, the CDR3 is TGCGCCAGCAGCTTGGGACAGGGGTCGTACGAGCAGTACTTC.

This chain uses TRBV29-1 with TRBJ2-7; 7 nucleotides match TRBD1. The germline V gene has CDR1 SQVTM and CDR2 ANQGSEA. Trimming removed 3 bases from V and 12 bases from J; junction bases left unmatched: 14. The CDR3 has 13 residues. The CDR3 DNA reads TGCAGCGTTGAGGAGACAGGGATCGACGTTTTGTACTTC. Translated: CSVEETGIDVLYF.

V gene TRBV18 combines with J gene TRBJ2-5, with D unresolved. The V gene's germline CDR1 is KGHSH and CDR2 LQKENI. This CDR3 has 14 amino acids. The germline V and J ends were trimmed by 2 bases and 1 base, with 8 bases remaining between them. This CDR3 reads CASSPTRSQETQYF. The CDR3 nucleotides are TGTGCCAGCTCACCAACGCGGTCCCAAGAGACCCAGTACTTC.

This chain links TRBV27 with TRBJ1-2; D is ambiguous. Germline values: CDR1 MNHEY, CDR2 SMNVEV (reference sequence). Trimming took 4 bases from V and 3 from J, leaving 15 bases between them. The CDR3 runs to 15 residues. CDR3 DNA sequence: TGTGCCAGCAGTTCACAGCGGCCAGCTGACTATGGCTACACCTTC. It yields the protein CASSSQRPADYGYTF.

The genes are TRBV9 and TRBJ2-3; TRBD2 aligns across 7 bases. Germline lookup yields CDR1 SGDLS and CDR2 YYNGEE. This CDR3 comprises 15 residues. The trim removed 7 bases at V and 3 bases at J, leaving 11 bases unmatched. The chain's CDR3 is CASSGGWGGTDTQYF. The CDR3 region has the DNA TGTGCCAGCTCCGGGGGGTGGGGCGGTACAGATACGCAGTATTTT.